This T cell receptor beta chain is from a study of blood T cells in healthy people across ages. Together with a sample-barcoded 5' primer, a J-beta primer mix was included in a second PCR lasting roughly 6 to 12 cycles. Using its own MiXCR run on the 5' RACE reads, TCRdb lists one record per CDR3 protein. The repertoire holds some 760,000 distinct CDR3 sequences, with 25% as singletons. The same sample was also used in a study of T cells of mothers and their children.

The clonotype originates from a boy between 10 and 17 years old in good health. Sequences were obtained from blood.

The CDR3 reads CASSVTSGRIGTDTQYF. The CDR3 nucleotides read TGTGCCAGCAGTGTGACTAGCGGGAGGATAGGCACAGATACGCAGTATTTT. V and J are TRBV2 and TRBJ2-3, with 13 bases that match TRBD2. Trimming took 4 bases from V and 1 from J; bases not matched to a gene: 5. Germline V lookup: CDR1 SNHLY, CDR2 FYNNEI. CDR3 length equals 17 residues.